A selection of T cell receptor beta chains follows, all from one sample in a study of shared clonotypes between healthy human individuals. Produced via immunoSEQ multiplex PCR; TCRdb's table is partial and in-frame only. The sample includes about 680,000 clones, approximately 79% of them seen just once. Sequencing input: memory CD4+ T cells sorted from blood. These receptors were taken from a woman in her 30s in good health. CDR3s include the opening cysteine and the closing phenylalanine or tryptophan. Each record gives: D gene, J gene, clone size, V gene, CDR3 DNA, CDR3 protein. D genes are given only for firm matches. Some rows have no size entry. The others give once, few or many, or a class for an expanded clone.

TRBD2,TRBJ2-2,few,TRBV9,TGTGCCAGCAGCGCACGGAGAGCGGGAGGAGCGATCGGGGAGCTGTTTTTT,CASSARRAGGAIGELFF
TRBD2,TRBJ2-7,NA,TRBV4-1,TGCGCCAGCAGCCAAGTTCTAGCGGGCCCCTACGAGCAGTACTTC,CASSQVLAGPYEQYF
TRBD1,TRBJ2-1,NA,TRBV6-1,TGTGCCAGCAATACCGACAGGGTGGGTGAGCAGTTCTTC,CASNTDRVGEQFF
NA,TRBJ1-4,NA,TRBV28,TGTGCCAGCAGTTCACCAACAAGCGCAACTAATGAAAAACTGTTTTTT,CASSSPTSATNEKLFF
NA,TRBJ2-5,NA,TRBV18,TGTGCCAGCTCACCAGGCCCGGAGACCCAGTACTTC,CASSPGPETQYF
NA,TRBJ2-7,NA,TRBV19,TGTGCCAGTAGTACTCAGGGAGACGGTCGAGACTACGAGCAGTACTTC,CASSTQGDGRDYEQYF
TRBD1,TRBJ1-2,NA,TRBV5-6,TGTGCCAGCAGCCGCCGGACAGGGACAACCTATGGCTACACCTTC,CASSRRTGTTYGYTF
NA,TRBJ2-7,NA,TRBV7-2,TGTGCCAGCAGCTTAGGCAGGGAGGCCTACGAGCAGTACTTC,CASSLGREAYEQYF
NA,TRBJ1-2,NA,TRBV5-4,TGTGCCAGCAGCTTGTCAGAGGACTATGGCTACACCTTC,CASSLSEDYGYTF
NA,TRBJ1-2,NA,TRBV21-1,TGTGCCAGCAGCAAAAAGGGAGACAGGGATTCCCCTAACTATGGCTACACCTTC,CASSKKGDRDSPNYGYTF
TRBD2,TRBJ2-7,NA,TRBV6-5,TGTGCCAGCAGGAGGGAACTAGCGGGAGAATACGAGCAGTACTTC,CASRRELAGEYEQYF
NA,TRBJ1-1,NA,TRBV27,TGTGCCAGCAGTTTTAGGGGACGGTTGAACACTGAAGCTTTCTTT,CASSFRGRLNTEAFF
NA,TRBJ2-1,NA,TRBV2,TGTGCCAGCGACTACAGCTACAATGAGCAGTTCTTC,CASDYSYNEQFF
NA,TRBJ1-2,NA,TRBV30,TGTGCCTGGAGTGTACTGAGACCGATACAGGACTATGGCTACACCTTC,CAWSVLRPIQDYGYTF
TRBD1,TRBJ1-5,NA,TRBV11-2,TGTGCCAGCAGCTATGACAGGGGTAGCAATCAGCCCCAGCATTTT,CASSYDRGSNQPQHF
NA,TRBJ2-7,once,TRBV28,TGTGCCAGCAGTTTATTTGGCTACGAGCAGTACTTC,CASSLFGYEQYF
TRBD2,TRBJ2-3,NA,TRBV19,TGTGCCAGTAGTATGCAGTTTAGCGGGAGGGGGGCAGATACGCAGTATTTT,CASSMQFSGRGADTQYF
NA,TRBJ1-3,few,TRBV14,TGTGCCAGCAGCCAAGGCCCGAGACAGGATTGG,CASSQGPRQDW
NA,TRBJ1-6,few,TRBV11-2,TGTGCCAGCAGCTTAGCTGGGGGTGGTTCACCCCTCCACTTT,CASSLAGGGSPLHF
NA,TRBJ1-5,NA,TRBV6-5,TGTGCCAGCAGGTTACTCAATGGCGGCAATCAGCCCCAGCATTTT,CASRLLNGGNQPQHF
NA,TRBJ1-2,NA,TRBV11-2,TGTGCCAGCAGCTCATTATCCGGGACACAAGCTAACTATGGCTACACCTTC,CASSSLSGTQANYGYTF
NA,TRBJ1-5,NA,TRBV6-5,TGTGCCAGCAGGACACAGACAGACTCGGGGCCCCAGCATTTT,CASRTQTDSGPQHF
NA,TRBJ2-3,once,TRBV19,TGTGCCAGTAGCCTTTTGGGGCAGAACACAGATACGCAGTATTTT,CASSLLGQNTDTQYF
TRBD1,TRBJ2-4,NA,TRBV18,TGTGCCAGCTCACAAAGGACCGGGACAGGGGAACACATTCAGTACTTC,CASSQRTGTGEHIQYF
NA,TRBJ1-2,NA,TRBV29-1,TGCAGCTGTTCCAGGGGCCGAAATGGCTACACCTTC,CSCSRGRNGYTF
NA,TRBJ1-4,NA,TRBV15,TGTGCCACCAGCAGCGGGACACCCCAATTTGCAACTAATGAAAAACTGTTTTTT,CATSSGTPQFATNEKLFF